These T cell receptor beta chains were read from a single sample in a study of human T cells and chemical hapten exposure. TCRdb reanalysed the 5' RACE reads using MiXCR and keeps one entry per CDR3 protein. This table has around 80,000 distinct CDR3 sequences, about a sixth appearing once. Receptor source: a female donor in good health. Both conserved end residues are part of each CDR3. Fields, in order: D gene, clone size, V gene, J gene, CDR3 DNA, CDR3 protein. A D gene is named only where the DNA matches it firmly. Only some rows state a clone size, as once, few, many or a class for expanded clones.

-,few,TRBV7-6,TRBJ1-3,TGTGCCAGCAGCTTGTTAGGCTCTGGAAACACCATATATTTT,CASSLLGSGNTIYF
-,many,TRBV29-1,TRBJ1-1,TGCAGCGTTGCCGAAGCAACAGGGAGGAGGACCACTGAAGCTTTCTTT,CSVAEATGRRTTEAFF
TRBD1,-,TRBV4-1,TRBJ1-2,TGCGCCAGCAGCCAAGCGGGACAGGGCCTTTTTGGCTACACCTTC,CASSQAGQGLFGYTF
-,few,TRBV5-1,TRBJ1-1,TGCGCCAGCAGCTTGGGGCCAGCCTTCACTGAAGCTTTCTTT,CASSLGPAFTEAFF
TRBD1,-,TRBV20-1,TRBJ1-2,TGCAGTGCTAAACAAGGGGGCTACGGCTACACCTTC,CSAKQGGYGYTF
-,few,TRBV4-1,TRBJ2-1,TGCGCCAGCAGCCAAGTGTTCACGGGCGATGAGCAGTTCTTC,CASSQVFTGDEQFF
TRBD1,few,TRBV6-1,TRBJ1-1,TGTGCCAGCAGTGTAGAGGCGGGACAGGGGGCAACTGAAGCTTTCTTT,CASSVEAGQGATEAFF
TRBD2,-,TRBV29-1,TRBJ2-7,TGCAGCGTATTGGGACTAGCAACCTACGAGCAGTACTTC,CSVLGLATYEQYF
-,many,TRBV4-3,TRBJ2-3,TGCGCCAGCAGCCCTCGACAGGGAGGTGCAGATACGCAGTATTTT,CASSPRQGGADTQYF
TRBD1,few,TRBV3-1,TRBJ1-1,TGTGCCAGCAGCATCGGACAGGGTAGGACTGAAGCTTTCTTT,CASSIGQGRTEAFF
-,-,TRBV3-1,TRBJ1-1,TGTGCCAGCGGGGAGTTGTTAGGGAACACTGAAGCTTTCTTT,CASGELLGNTEAFF
-,few,TRBV19,TRBJ1-4,TGTGCCAGTAAAGGGATTTTCGGGAATGAAAAACTGTTTTTT,CASKGIFGNEKLFF
TRBD1,many,TRBV12-3/TRBV12-4,TRBJ1-6,TGTGCCAGCAGGGGTCAGGGGGAGAATTCACCCCTCCACTTT,CASRGQGENSPLHF
TRBD2,few,TRBV6-5,TRBJ2-2,TGTGCCAGCAGTTATAAGACTAGCGGGCCCACCGGGGAGCTGTTTTTT,CASSYKTSGPTGELFF
-,-,TRBV3-1,TRBJ2-7,TGTGCCAGCAGCCAAGAATGGCAGGGCTACGAGCAGTACTTC,CASSQEWQGYEQYF
-,-,TRBV5-1,TRBJ1-1,TGCGCCAGCAGCTTGTCACGGGCCATGAACACTGAAGCTTTCTTT,CASSLSRAMNTEAFF
-,many,TRBV2,TRBJ2-7,TGTGCCAGCAGCATACAGAGCGGCGCCACATACGAGCAGTACTTC,CASSIQSGATYEQYF
TRBD2,few,TRBV20-1,TRBJ2-1,TGCAGTGCTCCGGGACTAGCGGGATCCAGGAATGAGCAGTTCTTC,CSAPGLAGSRNEQFF
-,many,TRBV28,TRBJ1-1,TGTGCCAGCAGTTTGGCAGGATTGGATGGGGCGGACGAAGCTTTCTTT,CASSLAGLDGADEAFF
TRBD2,few,TRBV7-2,TRBJ2-3,TGTGCCAGCAGGGGGGGGGAAGCAGATACGCAGTATTTT,CASRGGEADTQYF
-,few,TRBV20-1,TRBJ2-3,TGCAGTGCCCAAAGGACCGGTCGAGATACGCAGTATTTT,CSAQRTGRDTQYF
TRBD1,few,TRBV20-1,TRBJ2-7,TGCAGTGCCGAGGACCCTACAGGGGGCTACGACGAGCAGTACTTC,CSAEDPTGGYDEQYF
-,few,TRBV10-3,TRBJ2-3,TGTGCCATCAGCCCGGACAGAGATACGCAGTATTTT,CAISPDRDTQYF
-,few,TRBV3-1,TRBJ2-2,TGTGCCAGCAGCCAAGATAGGACGAGGCGGGTCACCGGGGAGCTGTTTTTT,CASSQDRTRRVTGELFF
-,-,TRBV12-3/TRBV12-4,TRBJ2-2,TGTGCCAGCGATAGGGGGGGCGGGGAGCTGTTTTTT,CASDRGGGELFF
-,few,TRBV6-6,TRBJ1-2,TGTGCCAGCAGTCCCCCCGGGGGGGCAGGAGGCTACACCTTC,CASSPPGGAGGYTF
-,few,TRBV7-2,TRBJ2-3,TGTGCCAGCAGCTTAGTTGGGGGGCGGGAAGATACGCAGTATTTT,CASSLVGGREDTQYF
-,few,TRBV5-4,TRBJ2-7,TGTGCCAGCAGCTTGGATGGGGTCCTACCCTCAGGCGAGCAGTACTTC,CASSLDGVLPSGEQYF
-,few,TRBV27,TRBJ2-7,TGTGCCAGCAGTTTATCCGCGACTAGTCTCGGGGAGCAGTACTTC,CASSLSATSLGEQYF
TRBD1,-,TRBV7-9,TRBJ1-4,TGTGCCAGCAGCTTATTGGACAGGGGGGACAAACTGTTTTTT,CASSLLDRGDKLFF
-,few,TRBV28,TRBJ2-1,TGTGCCAGCAGTTACGGTGAGCAGTTCTTC,CASSYGEQFF
-,few,TRBV7-9,TRBJ1-1,TGTGCCAGCAGCTTCCCCGGTAGACCCAACACTGAAGCTTTCTTT,CASSFPGRPNTEAFF
TRBD1,many,TRBV6-1,TRBJ2-5,TGTGCCAGCAGTGAAGTGCCCGGGACAGGTCAAGAGACCCAGTACTTC,CASSEVPGTGQETQYF